This entry describes one T cell receptor (beta chain). Its antigen is unknown. Treatment meaning: 10-day PBMC culture with coronavirus spike peptide pools or control peptides (ViraFEST assay). The Oncomine TCR Beta short-read assay was applied to DNA of cultured CD4+ T cells. In TCRdb, the PCR reads were re-called with MiXCR into one record per CDR3 protein. The sample yields over 13,000 distinct CDR3 sequences, roughly a quarter seen once. This sample is part of a study of vaccination and CD4 T cells after COVID-19. Germline V gene lookup returns CDR1 LNHDA and CDR2 SQIVND (reference sequence). This CDR3 spans 14 amino acids. V was clipped by 7 bases and J by 7 bases, with 17 bases between them.

The rearrangement uses TRBV19 and TRBJ2-4; the D gene is possibly TRBD2 (5 bases). The sample was CD4+ T cells from blood, cultured in vitro, taken after SARS-CoV-2 vaccination. The source is a human donor who had recovered from COVID-19. As DNA, the CDR3 is TGTGCCAGTACCCGGGGAGAAGGGTGGAACATTCAGTACTTC. Translating gives CASTRGEGWNIQYF.